The subject of this entry is one T cell receptor (beta chain). Its antigen remains unidentified. Germline CDR1 is SGDLS and CDR2 is YYNGEE. This CDR3 is 14 amino acids long. Trimming took 3 bases from V and 2 from J; bases not matched to a gene: 2. Using viral peptide pools, the ViraFEST assay grew out antigen-specific CD4+ T cells prior to sequencing. Culture lasted roughly 9 days before CD4+ T cell isolation. Half of the medium was exchanged for IL-2 medium on both days 3 and 7. The sample originates from a study of vaccination effects on CD4 cells after COVID-19. Data came from immunoSEQ multiplex PCR; TCRdb stores just in-frame clones and leaves some out. The sample carries roughly 50,000 clones, 80% recorded once. Study conclusions and caveats: The study found that only 1 of 255 vaccine-induced clones from healthy vaccinees cross-reacted with common cold coronaviruses. Marked clonal contraction was seen late after vaccination (in both infection- and vaccine-induced clones).

The sample here was CD4+ T cells from PBMCs cultured with HCoV-229E spike peptides, taken before COVID-19 vaccination. The clonotype was recovered from a human donor who received a COVID-19 vaccine. The V and J genes are TRBV9 and TRBJ1-2; TRBD1 matches 9 bases. The CDR3 region is CASSGGQGNYGYTF. The CDR3 nucleotides are TGTGCCAGCAGCGGAGGACAGGGGAACTATGGCTACACCTTC.